Listed below are T cell receptor beta chains from one sample, sequenced in a study of blood T cell repertoires in COVID-19. Only in-frame clones appear in the TCRdb table, and some are missing; sequencing was by immunoSEQ multiplex PCR. The data show roughly 360,000 clones, 70% to 90% seen once. The sequencing input was PBMCs or T cells enriched from blood (not recorded which). These TCRs come from a man aged 25-45 years who had recovered from COVID-19. Both conserved end residues are part of each CDR3. Each record gives: J gene, V gene, D gene, clone size, CDR3 protein, CDR3 DNA. The D gene is left open where the match is weak. The size field is filled for only some rows; it gives once, few, many or a size class.

TRBJ1-4 TRBV2 NA NA CALRRGGTNEKLFF TGTGCCCTAAGGAGGGGGGGGACTAATGAAAAACTGTTTTTT
TRBJ1-2 TRBV18 NA once CASSPPEGRGNYGYTF TGTGCCAGCTCACCACCCGAAGGCCGAGGAAACTATGGCTACACCTTC
TRBJ1-1 TRBV19 TRBD1 NA CASSSQGAAEAFF TGTGCCAGTTCATCACAGGGGGCCGCTGAAGCTTTCTTT
TRBJ2-7 TRBV19 NA NA CASSTGVLSEQYF TGTGCCAGTAGCACGGGGGTATTGAGCGAGCAGTACTTC
TRBJ2-5 TRBV6-5 TRBD2 NA CAAGSGGQETQYF TGTGCCGCGGGTAGCGGGGGCCAAGAGACCCAGTACTTC
TRBJ1-5 TRBV6-2/TRBV6-3 TRBD1 NA CASSPTGTGTNSNQPQHF TGTGCCAGCAGCCCGACCGGGACAGGGACTAATAGCAATCAGCCCCAGCATTTT
TRBJ2-2 TRBV27 NA NA CASSPTTGELFF TGTGCCAGCAGTCCTACGACCGGGGAGCTGTTTTTT
TRBJ2-1 TRBV15 NA NA CATGGRFYNEQFF TGTGCCACCGGAGGCAGGTTTTACAATGAGCAGTTCTTC
TRBJ1-2 TRBV2 NA NA CASILGGGGYGYTF TGTGCCAGCATCCTAGGGGGGGGCGGCTATGGCTACACCTTC
TRBJ1-2 TRBV4-1 TRBD1 once CASSPGTGNYGYTF TGCGCCAGCAGCCCAGGGACAGGGAACTATGGCTACACCTTC
TRBJ1-4 TRBV30 TRBD1 NA CAWSVPGTDNEKLFF TGTGCCTGGAGTGTTCCCGGGACAGATAATGAAAAACTGTTTTTT
TRBJ1-1 TRBV13 NA once CASSLQASNTEAFF TGTGCCAGCAGCCTCCAGGCTTCGAACACTGAAGCTTTCTTT
TRBJ2-5 TRBV7-9 NA once CASSLVAWGVQETQYF TGTGCCAGCAGCTTAGTTGCTTGGGGAGTCCAAGAGACCCAGTACTTC
TRBJ2-7 TRBV7-2 NA NA CASGTGPPYEQYF TGTGCCAGCGGAACAGGGCCGCCCTACGAGCAGTACTTC
TRBJ2-7 TRBV6-2/TRBV6-3 TRBD2 NA CASSSSSGGGVYEQYF TGTGCCAGCAGCTCGAGCAGCGGCGGGGGGGTCTACGAGCAGTACTTC
TRBJ2-3 TRBV7-8 NA NA CASSSNRLWGVADTQYF TGTGCCAGCAGCTCAAACCGGTTATGGGGGGTGGCAGATACGCAGTATTTT
TRBJ1-5 TRBV2 NA NA CASSGGHNNQPQHF TGTGCCAGCAGTGGGGGACACAACAATCAGCCCCAGCATTTT
TRBJ1-4 TRBV4-1 TRBD1 NA CASSQDREREKLFF TGCGCCAGCAGCCAGGACAGGGAGAGAGAAAAACTGTTTTTT
TRBJ2-7 TRBV6-1 NA NA CASSDTYSSYEQYF TGTGCCAGCAGTGACACTTACAGCTCCTACGAGCAGTACTTC
TRBJ2-7 TRBV3-1/TRBV3-2 NA NA CASSREAATYEQYF TGTGCCAGCAGCCGGGAGGCAGCGACCTACGAGCAGTACTTC
TRBJ2-1 TRBV5-4 TRBD2 NA CASSLSSGGPFNNEQFF TGTGCCAGCAGCTTGTCTAGCGGGGGGCCATTTAACAATGAGCAGTTCTTC
TRBJ2-5 TRBV27 TRBD1 NA CASSLSRGQGKETQYF TGTGCCAGCAGTTTAAGCCGGGGACAGGGGAAAGAGACCCAGTACTTC
TRBJ1-1 TRBV11-2 NA once CASSLRENTEAFF TGTGCCAGCAGCCTCAGGGAGAACACTGAAGCTTTCTTT
TRBJ2-7 TRBV7-3 TRBD1 NA CASSTGQGASPYEQYF TGTGCCAGCAGCACGGGACAGGGGGCGTCCCCCTACGAGCAGTACTTC
TRBJ1-2 TRBV7-8 NA NA CASSRTVYGYTF TGTGCCAGCAGCCGCACAGTCTATGGCTACACCTTC
TRBJ2-2 TRBV2 NA NA CASSEPGGFNTGELFF TGTGCCAGCAGTGAACCAGGAGGATTTAACACCGGGGAGCTGTTTTTT
TRBJ1-1 TRBV28 TRBD1 NA CASTSGQLVTEAFF TGTGCCAGCACCTCGGGACAGTTAGTCACTGAAGCTTTCTTT
TRBJ2-7 TRBV18 NA NA CASSTSSYEQYF TGTGCCAGCTCAACGAGCTCCTACGAGCAGTACTTC
TRBJ2-1 TRBV5-1 TRBD1 NA CASSQGQGMNEQFF TGCGCCAGCAGCCAGGGACAGGGAATGAATGAGCAGTTCTTC
TRBJ1-1 TRBV19 TRBD1 NA CASRGTGMNTEAFF TGTGCCAGTAGGGGGACAGGGATGAACACTGAAGCTTTCTTT
TRBJ1-1 TRBV7-6 TRBD1 NA CASSPGQGNTEAFF TGTGCCAGCAGCCCCGGACAGGGAAACACTGAAGCTTTCTTT
TRBJ1-5 TRBV2 NA NA CASRETDHSNQPQHF TGTGCCAGCAGAGAGACAGACCATAGCAATCAGCCCCAGCATTTT
TRBJ2-7 TRBV19 NA NA CASSIGGGPYEQYF TGTGCCAGTAGTATAGGGGGAGGACCCTACGAGCAGTACTTC
TRBJ1-5 TRBV5-6 TRBD1 NA CASNYRGSNQPQHF TGTGCCAGCAACTACAGGGGTAGCAATCAGCCCCAGCATTTT
TRBJ2-1 TRBV18 TRBD1 NA CASSPQGVPYNEQFF TGTGCCAGCTCACCCCAGGGGGTTCCCTACAATGAGCAGTTCTTC
TRBJ1-1 TRBV5-1 NA NA CASRTSGFDTEAFF TGCGCCAGCAGAACTTCGGGATTTGATACTGAAGCTTTCTTT
TRBJ1-6 TRBV6-5 NA NA CASSHGQYNSPLHF TGTGCCAGCAGTCATGGACAGTATAATTCACCCCTCCACTTT
TRBJ2-1 TRBV6-4 NA NA CASSGESGNEQFF TGTGCCAGCAGTGGAGAGTCGGGGAATGAGCAGTTCTTC
TRBJ1-1 TRBV27 NA NA CASSGGASLGIEAFF TGTGCCAGCAGTGGTGGGGCCTCTTTAGGGATTGAAGCTTTCTTT
TRBJ2-2 TRBV5-4 NA NA CASSLDGSEWIGELFF TGTGCCAGCAGCTTGGACGGCAGCGAATGGATCGGGGAGCTGTTTTTT
TRBJ1-6 TRBV7-8 NA NA CASSREIRGNSPLHF TGTGCCAGCAGCCGCGAGATCAGGGGCAATTCACCCCTCCACTTT
TRBJ2-3 TRBV18 NA NA CASSLQASTRDTQYF TGTGCCAGCTCACTCCAAGCCTCCACCAGGGATACGCAGTATTTT
TRBJ1-6 TRBV7-9 TRBD1 NA CASSLMGQGADNSPLHF TGTGCCAGCAGCTTAATGGGACAGGGGGCTGATAATTCACCCCTCCACTTT
TRBJ1-6 TRBV6-1 TRBD1 NA CASSGDRVPYNSPLHF TGTGCCAGCAGTGGAGACAGGGTCCCCTATAATTCACCCCTCCACTTT
TRBJ1-2 TRBV4-2 NA once CASSHHPGTQYYGYTF TGTGCCAGCAGCCATCATCCCGGGACACAATACTATGGCTACACCTTC
TRBJ1-5 TRBV19 NA NA CASSPHGGFESNQPQHF TGTGCCAGTAGTCCACATGGAGGGTTTGAGAGCAATCAGCCCCAGCATTTT